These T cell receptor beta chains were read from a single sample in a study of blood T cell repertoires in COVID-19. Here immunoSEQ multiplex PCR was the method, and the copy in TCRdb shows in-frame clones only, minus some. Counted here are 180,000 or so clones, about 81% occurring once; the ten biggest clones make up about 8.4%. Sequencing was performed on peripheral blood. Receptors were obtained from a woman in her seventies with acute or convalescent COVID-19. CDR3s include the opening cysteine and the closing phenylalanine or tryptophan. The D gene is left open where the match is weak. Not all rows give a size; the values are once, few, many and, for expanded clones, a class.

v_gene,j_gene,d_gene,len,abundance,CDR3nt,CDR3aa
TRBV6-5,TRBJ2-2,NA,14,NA,TGTGCCAGCAGTTCACAGGGATACACCGGGGAGCTGTTTTTT,CASSSQGYTGELFF
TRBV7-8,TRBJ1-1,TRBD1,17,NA,TGTGCCAGCAGCCCCCAGTGGGACAGGGGACCCTCCGCTGAAGCTTTCTTT,CASSPQWDRGPSAEAFF
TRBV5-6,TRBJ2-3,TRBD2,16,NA,TGTGCCAGCAGCTGGGTGACTAGCGGGGGCCAGGGATCGCAGTATTTT,CASSWVTSGGQGSQYF
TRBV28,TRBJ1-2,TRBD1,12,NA,TGTGCCAGCAGTCCGGGACAGAATGGCTACACCTTC,CASSPGQNGYTF
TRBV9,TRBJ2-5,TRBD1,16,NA,TGTGCCAGCACCCCCTTACCGGGACAGCGCCAAGAGACCCAGTACTTC,CASTPLPGQRQETQYF
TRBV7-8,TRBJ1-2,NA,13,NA,TGTGCCAGCAGCTCCGACAAGTACTATGGCTACACCTTC,CASSSDKYYGYTF
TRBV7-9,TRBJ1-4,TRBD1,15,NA,TGTGCCAGCAGCCTACAGGGGGCAACTAATGAAAAACTGTTTTTT,CASSLQGATNEKLFF
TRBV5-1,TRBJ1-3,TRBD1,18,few,TGCGCCAGCAGCTTGGCCTTCCGGGACAGCAGCTCTGGAAACACCATATATTTT,CASSLAFRDSSSGNTIYF
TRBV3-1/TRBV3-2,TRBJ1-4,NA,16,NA,TGTGCCAGCAGCGACCGCGGAGGGAAAAGGGATGAAAAACTGTTTTTT,CASSDRGGKRDEKLFF
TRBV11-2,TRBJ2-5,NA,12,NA,TGTGCCAGCAGCCCCGTCGAGGGGACCCAGTACTTC,CASSPVEGTQYF
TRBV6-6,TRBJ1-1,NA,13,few,TGTGCCAGCAGTTACTCCCGGGGGACTGAAGCTTTCTTT,CASSYSRGTEAFF
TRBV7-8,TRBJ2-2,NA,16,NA,TGTGCCAGCAGCCCTAGACTAACCTCGAACACCGGGGAGCTGTTTTTT,CASSPRLTSNTGELFF
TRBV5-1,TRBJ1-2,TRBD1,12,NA,TGCGCCAGCAGCTTGGGGGACAGTGGCTACACCTTC,CASSLGDSGYTF
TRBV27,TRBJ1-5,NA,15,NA,TGTGCCAGCACCTCGACCCGGGGAAGCAATCAGCCCCAGCATTTT,CASTSTRGSNQPQHF
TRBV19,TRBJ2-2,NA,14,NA,TGTGCCAGTAACCGACTTTCCAACACCGGGGAGCTGTTTTTT,CASNRLSNTGELFF
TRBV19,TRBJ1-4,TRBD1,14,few,TGTGCCAGTAGGAAAGGGGGCCATGGTGAAAAACTGTTTTTT,CASRKGGHGEKLFF
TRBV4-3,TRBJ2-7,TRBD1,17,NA,TGCGCCAGCAGCCAACTGGTCTCCGGGACAGCAATCTACGAGCAGTACTTC,CASSQLVSGTAIYEQYF
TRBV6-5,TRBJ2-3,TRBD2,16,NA,TGTGCCAGCAGTTCCCCTAGCGGGAAATCGGAAGATACGCAGTATTTT,CASSSPSGKSEDTQYF
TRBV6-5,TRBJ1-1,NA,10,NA,TGTGCCTTAATCTTTCCTGAAGCTTTCTTT,CALIFPEAFF
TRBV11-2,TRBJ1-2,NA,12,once,TGTGCCAGCAGCTTAGCAGGGGAGATCTACACCTTC,CASSLAGEIYTF
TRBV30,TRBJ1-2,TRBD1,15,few,TGTGCCTGGAGCCTCCTTGGACAGGGTGTCTATGGCTACACCTTC,CAWSLLGQGVYGYTF
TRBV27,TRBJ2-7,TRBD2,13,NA,TGTGCCAGCAGCAGAAGCGGGGGCTACGAGCAGTACTTC,CASSRSGGYEQYF
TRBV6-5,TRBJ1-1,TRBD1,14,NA,TGTGCCAGCAGCCGCCTATTTGGGACAGATGAAGCTTTCTTT,CASSRLFGTDEAFF
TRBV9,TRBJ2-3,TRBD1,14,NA,TGTGCCAGCACCAGGACAGGGAGGCCAGATACGCAGTATTTT,CASTRTGRPDTQYF
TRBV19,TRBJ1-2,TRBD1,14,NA,TGTGCCAGTAGATCGACAGGGGGCGGGTATGGCTACACCTTC,CASRSTGGGYGYTF
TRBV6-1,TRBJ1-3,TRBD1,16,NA,TGTGCCAGCAGTGAGTACAGGGGCAACTCTGGAAACACCATATATTTT,CASSEYRGNSGNTIYF
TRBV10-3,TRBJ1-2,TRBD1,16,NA,TGTGCCATCAGCCCGGGACAGGGAGTTCCTAACTATGGCTACACCTTC,CAISPGQGVPNYGYTF
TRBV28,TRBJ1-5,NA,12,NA,TGTGCCAGCAACATGAACAATCAGCCCCAGCATTTT,CASNMNNQPQHF
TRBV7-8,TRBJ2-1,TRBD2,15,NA,TGTGCCAGCAGCTTATTTAGCGGGGGGGCGTCTGAGCAGTTCTTC,CASSLFSGGASEQFF
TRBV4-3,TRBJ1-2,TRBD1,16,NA,TGCGCCAGCAGCCAAGAGGACAGGGCAGCTAACTATGGCTACACCTTC,CASSQEDRAANYGYTF
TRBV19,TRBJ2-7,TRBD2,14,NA,TGTGCCTCCGGGGGACTAGCGGACTCCTACGAGCAGTACTTC,CASGGLADSYEQYF
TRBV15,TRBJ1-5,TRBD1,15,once,TGTGCCACCAGCAGGGACAGGGGATGGGGTCAGCCCCAGCATTTT,CATSRDRGWGQPQHF
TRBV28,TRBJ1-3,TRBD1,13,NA,TGTGCCAGCAGTTTGGGGGGCAGGGGGCAACGAGCTTTT,CASSLGGRGQRAF
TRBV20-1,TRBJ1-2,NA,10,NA,TGCAGTTCTCACGAGGATGGCTACACCTTC,CSSHEDGYTF
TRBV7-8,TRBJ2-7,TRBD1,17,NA,TGTGCCAGCAGCTCCCCCCGTGACAGGGGGCTGCTCTACGAGCAGTACTTC,CASSSPRDRGLLYEQYF
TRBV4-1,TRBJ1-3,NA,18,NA,TGCGCCAGCAGCCACCGCGGAAGGGGCCAGAGCTCTGGAAACACCATATATTTT,CASSHRGRGQSSGNTIYF
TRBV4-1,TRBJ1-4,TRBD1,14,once,TGCGCCAGCAGCCGAGGACAGGGGGTCGAAAAACTGTTTTTT,CASSRGQGVEKLFF
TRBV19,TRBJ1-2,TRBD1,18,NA,TGTGCCAGTAGCCTTCTTATCCTTCGACAGGGGGCAGGCTATGGCTACACCTTC,CASSLLILRQGAGYGYTF
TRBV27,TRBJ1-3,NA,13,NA,TGTGCCAGCAGTTCCCTCTTTGGAAACACCATATATTTT,CASSSLFGNTIYF
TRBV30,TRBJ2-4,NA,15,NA,TGTGCCTGGAGAGGACAGAGGCTAGCCAAAAACATTCAGTACTTC,CAWRGQRLAKNIQYF
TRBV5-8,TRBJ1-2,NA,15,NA,TGTGCCAGCAGCCGAAACTTCGGACAGCCCAGGGGCTACACCTTC,CASSRNFGQPRGYTF
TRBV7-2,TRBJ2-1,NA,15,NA,TGTGCCAGCAGCTTGGAGGGTATCTCCTACAATGAGCAGTTCTTC,CASSLEGISYNEQFF